A single sample is the source of the 17 T cell receptor beta chains below, sequenced in a study of tumor-infiltrating lymphocytes in glioblastoma multiforme. TCR beta libraries were built from RNA through three nested multiplex PCR rounds using modified ARM-PCR. Each CDR3 protein is one row after TCRdb ran MiXCR on the multiplex PCR reads. The table shows about 13,000 distinct CDR3 sequences, with around 71% occurring only once. Sequenced sample: brain tumor tissue. These receptors were obtained from a male donor with glioblastoma.

V and J are TRBV29-1 and TRBJ2-1, with D possibly being TRBD2 (5 bases). The V gene lost 8 bases and the J gene lost 0 bases, with 17 bases spanning the gap. CDR3 size: 15 residues. In germline, CDR1 is SQVTM, CDR2 ANQGSEA. The CDR3 DNA is TGCAGCTCCCTGAGACTATGGGGCTCCTACAATGAGCAGTTCTTC. It yields the protein CSSLRLWGSYNEQFF.

On this clonotype: The junction differs from germline at one of its ends, possibly a read error. The chain combines TRBV6-5 with TRBJ2-7, with D uncertain. Germline assignment: CDR1 MNHEY and CDR2 SVGAGI. The CDR3 has 14 amino acids. The CDR3 reads CASSLRNRPLKQYF. CDR3 in DNA: TGTGCCAGCAGCCTAAGAAACAGACCCCTGAAGCAGTATTTC.

As to this clonotype: One junction end does not reproduce the germline sequence, and a read error may be involved. This chain connects TRBV12-3 or TRBV12-4 to TRBJ2-5; 7 positions match TRBD1. This CDR3 spans 15 amino acids. In DNA form, the CDR3 reads TGTGCCAGCAGTACATACGGGACAGACCAAGAGACCGAGTACTTC. Protein sequence: CASSTYGTDQETEYF.

This rearrangement joins TRBV20-1 to TRBJ2-1; 7 bases map to TRBD1. V was clipped by 6 bases and J by 6 bases; unmatched bases: 11. The length of the CDR3 is 14 residues. CDR1 DFQATT and CDR2 SNEGSKA come from the germline V gene (reference sequence). The CDR3 nucleotides are TGCAGTGCGATTAGGGGGCTGATCGGCAATGAGCAGTTCTTC. This sequence encodes CSAIRGLIGNEQFF.

There are a few counts of this clonotype. This chain joins TRBV11-1 and TRBJ2-1; TRBD2 matches at 7 bases. Germline V gene data show CDR1 as SGHAT and CDR2 as FQDESV (reference sequence). This CDR3 comprises 17 residues. V was clipped by 0 bases and J by 0 bases; unmatched bases: 5. CDR3 amino acids: CASSLAGGVGSYNEQFF. The CDR3 nucleotides are TGTGCCAGCAGCTTAGCGGGGGGGGTCGGCTCCTACAATGAGCAGTTCTTC.

A remark on this clonotype: A much larger clone lies one base from this, so it may be a read error. V is TRBV11-3 and J is TRBJ2-1; the D gene could be TRBD1 or TRBD2 (7 bases each). V gave up 4 bases and J gave up 8 bases, with 12 bases separating them. The CDR3 extends over 13 amino acids. The V gene's germline CDR1 is SGHNT and CDR2 YENEEA. CDR3 bases: TGTGCCAGCAGCTCAGGGGGGGAGGATGAGCAGTTCTTC. This translates into CASSSGGEDEQFF.

In this sample, this clonotype turned up once. The chain couples TRBV20-1 to TRBJ2-2; D gene unclear. CDR3 length equals 15 residues. Trimming removed 0 bases at V and 2 bases at J, with 10 bases between. Looked up from germline, CDR1 is DFQATT and CDR2 is SNEGSKA (reference sequence). The CDR3 bases are TGCAGTGCTAGAGATCGAGTTCGTAACACCGGGGAGCTGTTTTTT. It yields the protein CSARDRVRNTGELFF.

The sample holds a few counts of this clonotype. The rearrangement uses TRBV11-2 and TRBJ2-7, with TRBD1 matching 12 bases. CDR1 is SGHAT, CDR2 FQNNGV, per germline. The junction had 7 bases not matched to a gene; V was cut back by 5 bases and J by 5 bases. The CDR3 is 15 amino acids. For the CDR3, the DNA is TGTGCCAGCAGCCGAGGGGGACAGGGGGCTCACGAGCAGTACTTC. Amino acids: CASSRGGQGAHEQYF.

The sample holds one count of this clonotype. CDR3 residues: CASSYNSDFYSNQPQHF. In DNA, the CDR3 is TGTGCCAGCAGTTACAATTCCGACTTTTATAGCAATCAGCCCCAGCATTTT. The V call is TRBV6-2 or TRBV6-3, the J call TRBJ1-5; D is ambiguous. Germline V gives CDR1 MNHEY, CDR2 SVGEGT. The CDR3 totals 17 residues. With 2 bases removed from V and 0 bases from J, the gap between germline ends came to 14 bases.

The chain carries TRBV29-1 and TRBJ2-5; the match to TRBD2 covers 8 bases. The germline gives CDR1 SQVTM, CDR2 ANQGSEA. The CDR3 runs 15 residues. V lost 6 bases, J lost 6 bases, and 15 bases stayed unmatched. The CDR3: CSVEPTSERLKTQYF. CDR3 in DNA: TGCAGCGTCGAACCGACTAGCGAGAGGTTGAAGACCCAGTACTTC.

This clonotype is labeled medium-sized (0.01 to 0.1%). The rearrangement joins TRBV12-3 or TRBV12-4 to TRBJ2-1; perhaps TRBD2 as D (6 bases). V lost 5 bases, J lost 4 bases, and 24 bases lay in between. There are 18 residues in the CDR3. This chain's CDR3 is CASSPAFGGGTSYNEQFF. CDR3 bases: TGTGCCAGCAGTCCCGCTTTCGGTGGCGGGACGTCTTACAATGAGCAGTTCTTC.

V and J are TRBV10-2 and TRBJ1-1; D remains unclear. The germline V gene encodes CDR1 WSHSY and CDR2 SAAADI. The CDR3 spans 13 residues. V was clipped by 0 bases and J by 2 bases, with 4 bases between them. CDR3 in amino acids: CASSESPNTEAFF. The CDR3 nucleotides read TGCGCCAGCAGTGAGTCCCCTAACACTGAAGCTTTCTTT.

Worth noting for this clonotype: A junction boundary mismatches the germline segment, possibly from a read error. The J gene is TRBJ1-2, the V gene TRBV11-2, with D unresolved. The CDR3 is 16 amino acids. Germline CDR1 and CDR2: SGHAT and FQNNGV. The CDR3 here is CASGLAVFPDRWGYTF. CDR3 in DNA: TGTGCCAGCGGCTTAGCGGTCTTTCCAGACCGATGGGGCTACACCTTC.

The chain is built from TRBV20-1 and TRBJ1-5; 8 nucleotides match TRBD1. The CDR3 has 11 residues. Germline-derived CDR1 and CDR2 are DFQATT and SNEGSKA (reference sequence). V trimming: 5 bases; J trimming: 15 bases; junction bases outside the gene matches: 9. The CDR3 sequence: CSAPHRGVRHF. CDR3 bases: TGCAGTGCTCCACACAGGGGGGTCCGGCATTTT.

The chain has TRBV6-1 and TRBJ2-1, with D possibly called TRBD1 or TRBD2 (6 bases each). V was pared by 9 bases and J by 1 base, with 13 bases between. The CDR3 is 14 amino acids. CDR1 and CDR2 (germline): MNHNS, SASEGT. CDR3 DNA: TGTGCCAGTACGATAGGGGGGTCCTACAATGAGCAGTTCTTC. Protein: CASTIGGSYNEQFF.

This clonotype turned up a few times. The CDR3 DNA reads TGTGCCAGCAGCTTAGATTCTCTTTGGCGACAGGGGGACGAGCAGTACTTC. Protein product: CASSLDSLWRQGDEQYF. The genes are TRBV11-3 and TRBJ2-7, with 9 bases aligning to TRBD1. Trimming at V came to 0 bases and at J to 5 bases, leaving 11 bases not matched to a gene. There are 17 residues in the CDR3. Germline assignment: CDR1 SGHNT and CDR2 YENEEA.

As concerns this clonotype: The junction shows a germline mismatch at one end, possibly a read error. The chain combines TRBV7-9 with TRBJ2-7, with D hard to call. This CDR3 has 15 amino acids. The V gene's germline CDR1 is SEHNR and CDR2 FQNEAQ (reference sequence). CDR3 in amino acids: CASGLEAVVSYEQYF. CDR3 nucleotide sequence: TGTGCCAGCGGCTTAGAGGCGGTTGTATCCTACGAGCAGTACTTC.